This T cell receptor beta chain originates from a study of OX40 agonist ivuxolimab in advanced cancers. Study-wide background: Those enrolled were about 80% male, with a mean age of approximately 60 years and ages from roughly 20 to 90. Study findings and constraints: Patients with a partial response at 0.1-3.0 mg/kg had among the lowest clonal expansion. Antigen specificity was not determined for the expanded peripheral T cells.

As to this clone: Its antigen is still unknown.

Germline values: CDR1 KGHSH, CDR2 LQKENI. The CDR3 is 14 amino acids. Trimming stripped 3 bases from V and 6 bases from J, with 14 bases between. Sequencing was performed with immunoSEQ multiplex PCR; in TCRdb, only in-frame clones are kept and a portion is missing. The data show about 76,000 clones, approximately 87% seen once. The sample here was CD4+ or CD8+ T cells sorted from blood, taken in a trial of the OX40 agonist ivuxolimab. This receptor was identified in an adult with an advanced solid tumor such as melanoma, head and neck, liver or kidney cancer. The rearrangement joins TRBV18 to TRBJ1-1; D gene ambiguous. CDR3 amino acids: CASSPQRSVPEAFF. In DNA form, the CDR3 reads TGTGCCAGCTCACCCCAACGGAGTGTCCCTGAAGCTTTCTTT.